This note documents a single T cell receptor (beta chain) sequence. This entry comes from a study of blood T cell repertoires in COVID-19. J gave up 3 bases and V 5 bases, and 4 bases lay outside the gene matches. This CDR3 region has 14 residues. Per the germline V gene, CDR1 is SNHLY and CDR2 is FYNNEI. TCRdb's copy holds only in-frame clones and misses some; the assay was immunoSEQ multiplex PCR. Of a few hundred thousand clones listed, 88% are singletons. The material sequenced was PBMCs or T cells enriched from blood (not recorded which). The sequence derives from a man aged 25-45 years who had recovered from COVID-19. The gene calls are TRBV2 and TRBJ1-1, with 9 bases identical to TRBD1. The CDR3 sequence: CASSWTGEDTEAFF. CDR3 nucleotide sequence: TGTGCCAGCAGTTGGACAGGGGAGGACACTGAAGCTTTCTTT.